This is a list of T cell receptor beta chains from one sample in a study of T cells expressing NK-cell markers. TCRdb re-called the 5' RACE reads and gives one entry per CDR3 protein, without DNA. The table for this sample gives about 260,000 distinct CDR3 sequences. The sequenced material came from blood T cells: a sorted CD56 or NKG2C T cell subset, CD4+ or CD8+ T cells, or bulk PBMC T cells (not recorded which). These receptors originate from a man aged 18 to 29 in good health. Both conserved end residues are part of each CDR3.

CASSSRTGSYEQFF	TRBJ2-1	TRBV6-2/TRBV6-3
CASSLIGGQRAFF	TRBJ1-1	TRBV7-2
CASSLPTNPSTDTQYF	TRBJ2-3	TRBV4-1
CSASPSGAGRTEAFF	TRBJ1-1	TRBV20-1
CASSPADRLYEQYF	TRBJ2-7	TRBV28
CAWRLAVRGDTQYF	TRBJ2-3	TRBV30
CATSEFQAGGHSRTDTQYF	TRBJ2-3	TRBV24-1
CASRDRGKTGYTF	TRBJ1-2	TRBV27
CASSTTTGLNYEQYF	TRBJ2-7	TRBV7-8
CASSSGTANNEQFF	TRBJ2-1	TRBV11-1
CATSRDFGDTGELFF	TRBJ2-2	TRBV15
CASSPRRGGEHF	TRBJ2-3	TRBV6-5
CASSPPSYPYNEQFF	TRBJ2-1	TRBV5-1
CASHSQGYNEQFF	TRBJ2-1	TRBV5-1
CASSSLPGLPSTDTQYF	TRBJ2-3	TRBV7-3
CATSRDGVGVLTDTQYF	TRBJ2-3	TRBV15
CSVAGPVGTEAFF	TRBJ1-1	TRBV29-1
CSVKGLGVGAFF	TRBJ1-1	TRBV29-1
CSARVTGAGELFF	TRBJ2-2	TRBV20-1
CASSLAGREGGIQYF	TRBJ2-4	TRBV7-6
CSAREEWGDYGYTF	TRBJ1-2	TRBV20-1
CATSRSRNPSTDTQYF	TRBJ2-3	TRBV15
CAWRGNNYEQYF	TRBJ2-7	TRBV30
CASSSERAREAFF	TRBJ1-1	TRBV5-4
CASSWRDLSDQPQHF	TRBJ1-5	TRBV7-2
CASSLARGLLQPQHF	TRBJ1-5	TRBV12-3/TRBV12-4
CATSDLKREAQYF	TRBJ2-3	TRBV24-1
CASSLAGKQYEQYF	TRBJ2-7	TRBV27
CASSLAGNVLTF	TRBJ2-6	TRBV12-3/TRBV12-4
CATSERRLAVSPTQYF	TRBJ2-3	TRBV24-1
CASSPGQGEKLFF	TRBJ1-4	TRBV18
CSAHSGGTGELFF	TRBJ2-2	TRBV20-1
CASSQSRGNEQFF	TRBJ2-1	TRBV3-1
CASNSGQGRGRDTGELFF	TRBJ2-2	TRBV5-2
CASSEGFGNTIYF	TRBJ1-3	TRBV3-1
CASSLRTRSSGANVLTF	TRBJ2-6	TRBV12-3/TRBV12-4
CASSWGQVQSWQPQHF	TRBJ1-5	TRBV12-3/TRBV12-4
CASSSNSRLAGGVDEQFF	TRBJ2-1	TRBV5-1
CASATLRTGYGYTF	TRBJ1-2	TRBV12-3/TRBV12-4
CATASRDNEQFF	TRBJ2-1	TRBV10-3
CSVVAAHEETQYF	TRBJ2-5	TRBV29-1
CASRSTSGRRNEQFF	TRBJ2-1	TRBV6-5
CAISGTGRTTEAFF	TRBJ1-1	TRBV10-3
CSVDNRGARAFF	TRBJ1-1	TRBV29-1
CASSSVKRDASSYNEQFF	TRBJ2-1	TRBV11-2
CSARKTSGFRDTQYF	TRBJ2-3	TRBV20-1
CASSYFTPAGGVTSYNEQFF	TRBJ2-1	TRBV6-2/TRBV6-3
CASSIGPWGTGELFF	TRBJ2-2	TRBV5-1
CASSLSPNPQETQYF	TRBJ2-5	TRBV5-1
CAWSSGTGKGKDTQYF	TRBJ2-3	TRBV30